A selection of T cell receptor beta chains follows, all from one sample in a study of blood T cells in healthy people across ages. TCRdb re-called the 5' RACE reads through MiXCR, storing one row per CDR3 protein. This sample has about 730,000 distinct CDR3 sequences, with 40% to 45% found just once. Sequenced material: blood. These receptors were collected from an older woman in good health. Each CDR3 is given with its conserved first and last residue. The D gene is left open where the match is weak. Expanded clones get a size class; other rows say once, few or many, or leave the size out.

v_gene	d_gene	len	abundance	j_gene	CDR3nt	CDR3aa
TRBV15	-	17	-	TRBJ2-7	TGTGCCACCAGCAGAGGCGGAGGAGTCCCGAGCTCCTACGAGCAGTACTTC	CATSRGGGVPSSYEQYF
TRBV5-1	TRBD1	13	many	TRBJ2-7	TGCGCCAGCAGCTTGACAGGGGCCAACGAGCAGTACTTC	CASSLTGANEQYF
TRBV5-1	-	13	few	TRBJ2-1	TGCGCCAGCAGGGGGATTACCACGGGGGAGCAGTTCTTC	CASRGITTGEQFF
TRBV13	TRBD2	14	-	TRBJ2-5	TGTGCCAGCAGCTTCGGGACTACTCAAGAGACCCAGTACTTC	CASSFGTTQETQYF
TRBV3-1	-	14	-	TRBJ1-1	TGTACCAGTCAAACCTCGGGGTGGGACACTGAAGCTTTCTTT	CTSQTSGWDTEAFF
TRBV5-1	TRBD2	15	-	TRBJ2-1	TGCGCCAGCAGCTCCGGACTAGCGATGGGAAATGAGCAGTTCTTC	CASSSGLAMGNEQFF
TRBV20-1	-	14	-	TRBJ2-5	TGCAGTGCTAGAGATTTTCTCGCCCAAGAGACCCAGTACTTC	CSARDFLAQETQYF
TRBV18	-	15	-	TRBJ2-1	TGTGCCAGCTCCCCCAACGCCCCACCCGGCGATGAGCAGTTCTTC	CASSPNAPPGDEQFF
TRBV4-3	-	14	-	TRBJ2-7	TGCGCCAGCAACCAAGTTGACTCCTACAATGAGCAGTACTTC	CASNQVDSYNEQYF
TRBV20-1	TRBD2	15	-	TRBJ2-1	TGCAGTGCTAGACCCCTAGCGGGAAATTACAATGAGCAGTTCTTC	CSARPLAGNYNEQFF
TRBV4-2	-	15	-	TRBJ1-1	TGTGCCAGCAGCCAAGAGGCCAGGAGGAACACTGAAGCTTTCTTT	CASSQEARRNTEAFF
TRBV20-1	-	12	-	TRBJ2-5	TGCAGTGCTAACCGGTACGGGAGGACCCAGTACTTC	CSANRYGRTQYF
TRBV20-1	TRBD2	14	-	TRBJ2-1	TGCACTACAGCGGGGGCCGGCTCCTACAATGAGCAGTTCTTC	CTTAGAGSYNEQFF
TRBV29-1	-	14	-	TRBJ2-1	TGCAGCGTTGACGGGGTGAGCTCCTACAATGAGCAGTTCTTC	CSVDGVSSYNEQFF
TRBV7-2	-	12	many	TRBJ2-7	TGTGCCAGCAGCCAACTGACCTACGAGCAGTACTTC	CASSQLTYEQYF
TRBV15	-	19	-	TRBJ2-4	TGTGCCACCAGCAGAGATCATCCCAGGGCAGGAATAGCCAAAAACATTCAGTACTTC	CATSRDHPRAGIAKNIQYF
TRBV13	TRBD1	18	-	TRBJ2-7	TGTGCCAGCAGCCTAACCCACGAAGGGGACAGGAGCTCCTACGAGCAGTACTTC	CASSLTHEGDRSSYEQYF
TRBV27	-	15	few	TRBJ2-7	TGTGCCAGCAGTTCCGCTCCTCCCGTCACCCAGGAGCAGTACTTC	CASSSAPPVTQEQYF
TRBV5-1	TRBD1	15	-	TRBJ1-5	TGCGCCAGCAGCTGGTCAGGGGGCGCGGAACAGCCCCAGCATTTT	CASSWSGGAEQPQHF
TRBV20-1	-	14	-	TRBJ2-1	TGCAGTGCTAGCTCGGGAGTCCGTGTCAATGAGCAGTTCTTC	CSASSGVRVNEQFF
TRBV20-1	TRBD2	14	-	TRBJ2-1	TGCAGTGCTTCCCTAGCGGGAGGCGACAATGAGCAGTTCTTC	CSASLAGGDNEQFF
TRBV10-3	-	15	few	TRBJ1-5	TGTGCCATCAGTGAAAGGGGGGCTGGAAATCAGCCCCAGCATTTT	CAISERGAGNQPQHF
TRBV7-7	-	13	-	TRBJ2-1	TGTGCTAGCAGCCCGGGGACTTTCAATGAGCAGTTCTTC	CASSPGTFNEQFF
TRBV6-5	-	16	few	TRBJ2-7	TGTGCCAGCAGTTACTCGAGGGTAGGGAGCTCCTACGAGCAGTACTTC	CASSYSRVGSSYEQYF
TRBV10-3	TRBD1	13	-	TRBJ1-2	TGTGCCATCAGTGGGGACAGTAACTATGGCTACACCTTC	CAISGDSNYGYTF
TRBV5-5	TRBD2	16	few	TRBJ2-3	TGTGCCAGCAGCATAACCGGGACTAGCGGCACAGATACGCAGTATTTT	CASSITGTSGTDTQYF
TRBV6-1	-	12	few	TRBJ2-1	TGTGCCAGCAGTGAACCCGGCAATGAGCAGTTCTTC	CASSEPGNEQFF
TRBV20-1	TRBD1	14	-	TRBJ1-2	TGCAGTGCCCAGGGACAGGGGGCTGGCTATGGCTACACCTTC	CSAQGQGAGYGYTF
TRBV24-1	TRBD1	17	-	TRBJ2-3	TGTGCCACCAGTGATGCCGGGACAGGGGGCGCGGGAGATACGCAGTATTTT	CATSDAGTGGAGDTQYF
TRBV2	-	12	once	TRBJ2-5	TGTGCCACCCGACTAGGGGGAGAGACCCAGTACTTC	CATRLGGETQYF
TRBV7-9	TRBD1	15	-	TRBJ2-4	TGTGCCAGCGCGGATAGTGGGACAGGGTACTACATTCAGTACTTC	CASADSGTGYYIQYF
TRBV5-1	-	15	-	TRBJ2-3	TGCGCCAGCAGCACGCGGGGGCGCGGCACAGATACGCAGTATTTT	CASSTRGRGTDTQYF
TRBV20-1	-	13	-	TRBJ2-7	TGCAGTGCTGCCCTAAACAGCGGCTGCGAGCAGTACTTC	CSAALNSGCEQYF
TRBV7-2	TRBD2	14	many	TRBJ2-5	TGTGCCAGCAGCCTTCGGCGGGGGACGGGAGAGCAGTACTTC	CASSLRRGTGEQYF
TRBV6-1	-	14	-	TRBJ2-3	TGTGCCACCAAGGCGGGACCCAGCACAGATACGCAGTATTTT	CATKAGPSTDTQYF
TRBV20-1	-	15	-	TRBJ2-7	TGCAGTGCTAGCGTACGTCTGGGCGGAGCCTACGAGCAGTACTTC	CSASVRLGGAYEQYF
TRBV5-1	-	15	many	TRBJ2-7	TGCGCCAGCAGCGCAGGAAGGACGGAGTCGGGTGAGCAGTACTTC	CASSAGRTESGEQYF
TRBV4-1	-	15	-	TRBJ2-7	TGCGCCAGCAGCCAAGAGCGCGGGGGCGGAGGGGAGCAGTACTTC	CASSQERGGGGEQYF
TRBV6-2/TRBV6-3	TRBD2	15	few	TRBJ2-3	TGTGCCAGCACCCTTAGCGGGGTGGGCACAGATACGCAGTATTTT	CASTLSGVGTDTQYF
TRBV20-1	-	15	few	TRBJ2-6	TGCAGTGCCTCCGCGGGAATAGTAGGGGCCAACGTCCTGACTTTC	CSASAGIVGANVLTF
TRBV10-3	TRBD2	15	-	TRBJ2-1	TGTGCCATCAAGATTGGACTAGCGGCCTACAATGAGCAGTTCTTC	CAIKIGLAAYNEQFF
TRBV5-1	TRBD1	16	few	TRBJ1-6	TGCGCCAGCAGCCAAAATCTCCGGGACAGGGTGTCACCCCTCCACTTT	CASSQNLRDRVSPLHF
TRBV6-4	TRBD1	14	-	TRBJ2-3	TGTGCCAGCAGTCCCGGGACAGGGGGAGATACGCAGTATTTT	CASSPGTGGDTQYF
TRBV3-1	-	16	-	TRBJ2-5	TGTGCCAGCAGCCAAGACTTTTTACCAGCGAGGGAGACCCAGTACTTC	CASSQDFLPARETQYF
TRBV6-6	TRBD1	17	-	TRBJ1-2	TGTGCCAGCAGTTACACGGGGGACAGGAGAATTAACTATGGCTACACCTTC	CASSYTGDRRINYGYTF
TRBV20-1	-	14	-	TRBJ1-4	TGCAGTGCTCCCGCGACAGATACTCATGAAAAACTGTTTTTT	CSAPATDTHEKLFF
TRBV27	TRBD2	16	-	TRBJ2-7	TGTGCCAGCAGTTTTTACGGGACTAGCGGGGGATACGAGCAGTACTTC	CASSFYGTSGGYEQYF
TRBV4-3	TRBD2	18	many	TRBJ2-5	TGCGCCAGCAGCCAAGTCCCGGGACTAGCGGTGAGCGGGGAGACCCAGTACTTC	CASSQVPGLAVSGETQYF
TRBV7-8	-	16	-	TRBJ2-6	TGTGCCAGCAGCCCCGGGGTGAACTCTGGGGCCAACGTCCTGACTTTC	CASSPGVNSGANVLTF
TRBV13	TRBD1	15	few	TRBJ2-7	TGTGCCAGCGGCAATACAAGGGGGCCGATATACGAGCAGTACTTC	CASGNTRGPIYEQYF
TRBV9	-	14	-	TRBJ2-5	TGTGCCAGCAGCGTAGCAGCGAGTCAAGAGACCCAGTACTTC	CASSVAASQETQYF
TRBV20-1	TRBD1	13	few	TRBJ2-7	TGCAGTGCTCCCGGGACAGGGTTCCACGAGCAGTACTTC	CSAPGTGFHEQYF
TRBV28	-	12	-	TRBJ2-7	TGTGCCAGCCGGGACATTAGGAACGAGCAGTACTTC	CASRDIRNEQYF
TRBV7-2	TRBD2	15	-	TRBJ2-7	TGTGCCAGCAGCTTAGCGGCTAGCGGGAGCAACGAGCAGTACTTC	CASSLAASGSNEQYF